This T cell receptor (beta chain) was observed in a study of blood T cell repertoires in COVID-19. Study-level background: There were acute and convalescent COVID-19 samples, and they came from the United States, Italy and Spain.

This clone has just a few counts. The germline CDR1 and CDR2 sequences are SGDLS and YYNGEE. V was trimmed by 4 bases and J by 5 bases, leaving 13 bases between them. There are 14 residues in the CDR3. Recruits, aged about 18 to 95 years, lived in 25 or so US areas. Two negative PCRs, clearance, or symptom resolution had been documented for recovered Cohort 3 donors. Original handling: Reference gene primer amplification gave nucleated cell count estimates. Here immunoSEQ multiplex PCR was the method, and the copy in TCRdb shows in-frame clones only, minus some. V, J and clone size are those of that table, while D and trimming were read from the DNA. The sample contains about 250,000 clones, roughly four fifths of which appear only once.

The chain employs TRBV9 and TRBJ2-1; D may be TRBD1 (6 bases). The clonotype was recovered from a man aged 45 to 65 who had recovered from COVID-19. Material for sequencing was PBMCs or T cells enriched from blood (not recorded which). CDR3 loop: CASSSVGQNNEQFF. In DNA form, the CDR3 reads TGTGCCAGCAGCTCAGTAGGACAGAACAATGAGCAGTTCTTC. The complete variable domain, with remaining parts taken from reference TRBV9 and TRBJ2-1, reads DSGVTQTPKHLITATGQRVTLRCSPRSGDLSVYWYQQSLDQGLQFLIQYYNGEERAKGNILERFSAQQFPDLHSELNLSSLELGDSALYFCASSSVGQNNEQFFGPGTRLTVL.